This T cell receptor beta chain was captured in a study of post-analysis software for immune sequencing data. Study as a whole: Relapsing-remitting, secondary progressive and progressive-relapsing forms of multiple sclerosis all featured among disease courses.

The TCR beta cDNA libraries contained unique molecular identifiers. MiXCR was run by TCRdb on the PCR reads, yielding one entry per CDR3 protein. The sample records hundreds of thousands of distinct CDR3 sequences, 25% to 30% being singletons. The study, taken as a whole, reports: About 5 TRBV segments were significantly more frequent in patients than in controls. TRBV5-6, TRBV5-1 and TRBV20-1 were among these segments.

To note about this clonotype: Its specificity is not known.

CDR3 length: 14 amino acids. V was trimmed by 6 bases and J by 5 bases, leaving 13 bases between them. Germline V CDR1 and CDR2: MNHEY, SVGEGT. The receptor was derived from a girl aged 5-17 years with multiple sclerosis. Sequencing input: blood. The rearrangement links TRBV6-2 or TRBV6-3 to TRBJ2-2; D is ambiguous. CDR3 loop: CASSPPAVTGELFF. CDR3 DNA sequence: TGTGCCAGCAGCCCCCCTGCGGTGACCGGGGAGCTGTTTTTT.